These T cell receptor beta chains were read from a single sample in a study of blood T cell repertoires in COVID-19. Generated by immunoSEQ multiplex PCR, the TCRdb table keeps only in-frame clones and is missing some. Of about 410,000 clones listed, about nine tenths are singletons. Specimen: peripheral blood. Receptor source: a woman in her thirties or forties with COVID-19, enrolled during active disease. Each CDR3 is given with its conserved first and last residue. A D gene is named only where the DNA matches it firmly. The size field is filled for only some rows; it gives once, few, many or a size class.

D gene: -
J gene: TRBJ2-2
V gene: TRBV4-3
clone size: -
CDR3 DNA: TGCGCCAGCAGCCCCGACATATACACCGGGGAGCTGTTTTTT
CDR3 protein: CASSPDIYTGELFF

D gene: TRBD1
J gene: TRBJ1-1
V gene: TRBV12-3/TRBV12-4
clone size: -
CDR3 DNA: TGTGCCAGCAGCCCCGGGACAGGGAAAGCTTTCTTT
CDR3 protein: CASSPGTGKAFF

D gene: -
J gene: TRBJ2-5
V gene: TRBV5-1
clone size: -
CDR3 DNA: TGCGCCAGCAGCCCCGGACTGTTCTCCGCCAAAGAGACCCAGTACTTC
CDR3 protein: CASSPGLFSAKETQYF

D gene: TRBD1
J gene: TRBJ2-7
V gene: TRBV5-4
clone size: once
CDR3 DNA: TGTGCCAGCAGCGCTACAGGGGAGAGGGAGCAGTACTTC
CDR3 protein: CASSATGEREQYF

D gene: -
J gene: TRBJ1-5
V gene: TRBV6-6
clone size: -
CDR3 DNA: TGTGCCAGCAGCCGCATCGGGGGAGAGCCGCCCCAGCATTTT
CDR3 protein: CASSRIGGEPPQHF

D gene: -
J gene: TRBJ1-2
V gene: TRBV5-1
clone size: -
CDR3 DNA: TGCGCCAGCAGCTTGGACCAGACAGACAGCTACACCTTC
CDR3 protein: CASSLDQTDSYTF

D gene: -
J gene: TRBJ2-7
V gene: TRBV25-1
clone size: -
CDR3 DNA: TGTGCCAGCAGTGAATCTCGAGTGAGCATCTCCGAGCAGTACTTC
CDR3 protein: CASSESRVSISEQYF

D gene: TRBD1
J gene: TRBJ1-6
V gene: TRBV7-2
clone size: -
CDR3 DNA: TGTGCCAGCAGCCCACTGACAGGGGCCTTCAATTCACCCCTCCACTTT
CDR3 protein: CASSPLTGAFNSPLHF

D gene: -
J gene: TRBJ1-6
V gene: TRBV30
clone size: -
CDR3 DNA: TGTGCCTGGAGTCTGGACAGCGGTTATAATTCACCCCTCCACTTT
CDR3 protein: CAWSLDSGYNSPLHF

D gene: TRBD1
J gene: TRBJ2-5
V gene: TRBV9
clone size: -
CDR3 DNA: TGTGCCAGCAGCCCGTGGACAGGGACGTTGAAAGAGACCCAGTACTTC
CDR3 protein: CASSPWTGTLKETQYF

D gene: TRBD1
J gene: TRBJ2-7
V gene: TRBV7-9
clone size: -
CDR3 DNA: TGTGCCAGCAGCTCGGGACAGGGTTTCTACGAGCAGTACTTC
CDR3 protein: CASSSGQGFYEQYF

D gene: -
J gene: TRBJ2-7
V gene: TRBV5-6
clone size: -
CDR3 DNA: TGTGCCAGCAGCTACAGGACACTGACCTACGAGCAGTACTTC
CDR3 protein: CASSYRTLTYEQYF

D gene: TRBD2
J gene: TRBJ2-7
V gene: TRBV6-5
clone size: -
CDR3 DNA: TGTGCCAGCAGCTCCCACACTAGCGGGGGCTACGAGCAGTACTTC
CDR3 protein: CASSSHTSGGYEQYF

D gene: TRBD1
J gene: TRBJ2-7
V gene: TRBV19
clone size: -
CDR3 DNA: TGTGCCAGCCAAAGGACAGGGCCCTCCTACGAGCAGTACTTC
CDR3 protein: CASQRTGPSYEQYF

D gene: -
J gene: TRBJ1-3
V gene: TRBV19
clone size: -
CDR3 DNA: TGTGCCAGTAGCCTAACGGACTACTCTGGAAACACCATATATTTT
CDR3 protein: CASSLTDYSGNTIYF

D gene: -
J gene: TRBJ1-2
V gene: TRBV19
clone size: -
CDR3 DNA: TGTGCCAGTAGTATCTCCGCGCAAATATATGGCTACACCTTC
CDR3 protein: CASSISAQIYGYTF

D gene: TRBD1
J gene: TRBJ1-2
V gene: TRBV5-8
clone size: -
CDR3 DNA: TGTGCCAGCAGCTTACAGGGGTATGGCTACACCTTC
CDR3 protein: CASSLQGYGYTF

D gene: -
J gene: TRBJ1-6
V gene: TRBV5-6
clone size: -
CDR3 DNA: TGTGCCAGCAGCTTCAGGACAGATAATTCACCCCTCCACTTT
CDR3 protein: CASSFRTDNSPLHF

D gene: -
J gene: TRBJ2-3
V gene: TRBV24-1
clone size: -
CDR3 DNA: TGTGCCACCAGTGATCGGACAGATACGCAGTATTTT
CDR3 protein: CATSDRTDTQYF

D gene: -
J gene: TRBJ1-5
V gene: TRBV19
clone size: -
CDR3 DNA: TGTGCCAGTAGTATCCAGGGGTTAAGTAATCAGCCCCAGCATTTT
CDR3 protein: CASSIQGLSNQPQHF

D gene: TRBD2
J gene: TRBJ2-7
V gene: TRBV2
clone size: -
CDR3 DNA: TGTGCCAGTAAGCGGGAATACGAGCAGTACTTC
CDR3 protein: CASKREYEQYF

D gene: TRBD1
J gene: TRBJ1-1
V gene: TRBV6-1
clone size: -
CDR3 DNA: TGTGCCAGCAGTGAACTTAAGGGGGCTTTCACTGAAGCTTTCTTT
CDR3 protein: CASSELKGAFTEAFF

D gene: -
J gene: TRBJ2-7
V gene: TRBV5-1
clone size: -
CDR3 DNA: TGCGCCAGCAGACCGGACAGCTCATACTACGAGCAGTACTTC
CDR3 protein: CASRPDSSYYEQYF

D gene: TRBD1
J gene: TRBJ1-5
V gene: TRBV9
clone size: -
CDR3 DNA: TGTGCCAGCAGCGTAGATGCAGGGGGCGCTTTTCAGCCCCAGCATTTT
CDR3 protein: CASSVDAGGAFQPQHF

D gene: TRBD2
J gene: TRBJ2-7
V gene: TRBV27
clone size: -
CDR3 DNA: TGTGCCAGCAGTAAGGTTCCGGGACTAGGGGAGCAGTACTTC
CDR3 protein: CASSKVPGLGEQYF

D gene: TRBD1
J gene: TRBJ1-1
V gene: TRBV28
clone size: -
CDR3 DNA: TGTGCCAGCAGTTTTCTACAGGGGGCTGAAGCTTTCTTT
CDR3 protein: CASSFLQGAEAFF